The clone carrying this T cell receptor beta chain has a count of ten or more. The sample comes from a study of blood T cell repertoires in COVID-19. Looked up from germline, CDR1 is MNHEY and CDR2 is SVGAGI. The CDR3 runs to 15 residues. The V gene lost 6 bases and the J gene lost 4 bases, with 18 bases spanning the gap. The method was immunoSEQ multiplex PCR; TCRdb's version includes in-frame clones alone and lacks a portion of them. The table has 150,000 or so clones, approximately 78% seen once. The chain has TRBV6-5 and TRBJ1-2; D may be TRBD1 (6 bases). The receptor comes from a human donor with acute or convalescent COVID-19. The donor label of this sample is uncertain. The sequencing input was peripheral blood. The CDR3 bases are TGTGCCAGCAGGACCGTCGGACAGTCCCTCTATGGCTACACCTTC. It is translated as CASRTVGQSLYGYTF.